Listed below are T cell receptor beta chains from one sample, sequenced in a study of yellow fever vaccine responses in identical twins. One entry per CDR3 protein, called by TCRdb with MiXCR from the RT-PCR reads. The data show a few thousand distinct CDR3 sequences, with around 89% seen just once and over 1.5% held by the top ten. The material sequenced was T cells from blood (PBMCs), unsorted or a sorted subset (not recorded which), taken before or after yellow fever vaccination (not recorded which). These TCRs come from a female donor who received the yellow fever vaccine. CDR3s include the opening cysteine and the closing phenylalanine or tryptophan. D genes are given only for firm matches. Not every row has a clone size; where given, it reads once, few, many or a size class.

j_gene | abundance | v_gene | d_gene | CDR3aa | CDR3nt
TRBJ1-5 | . | TRBV13 | . | CASSDLSGNQPQHF | TGTGCCAGCAGTGACTTGTCAGGCAATCAGCCCCAGCATTTT
TRBJ1-1 | . | TRBV2 | . | CASSEWQRNTEAFF | TGTGCCAGCAGTGAGTGGCAGAGGAACACTGAAGCTTTCTTT
TRBJ1-1 | few | TRBV2 | . | CASRITRNTEAFF | TGTGCCAGCAGGATCACAAGGAACACTGAAGCTTTCTTT
TRBJ2-7 | . | TRBV5-6 | . | CASTADRGREQYF | TGTGCCAGCACCGCGGACCGGGGGCGCGAGCAGTACTTC
TRBJ2-3 | . | TRBV28 | . | CASTQIGTDTQYF | TGTGCCAGCACTCAAATCGGCACAGATACGCAGTATTTT
TRBJ2-1 | . | TRBV5-4 | . | CASSLGNNEQFF | TGTGCCAGCAGCTTGGGGAACAATGAGCAGTTCTTC
TRBJ1-1 | . | TRBV10-3 | . | CAISGFPEPAFF | TGTGCCATCAGTGGTTTCCCGGAGCCTGCTTTCTTT
TRBJ1-5 | . | TRBV6-1 | . | CASQSRGNQPQHF | TGTGCCAGCCAAAGCCGGGGAAATCAGCCCCAGCATTTT
TRBJ2-7 | . | TRBV29-1 | TRBD1 | CSVQTGLTYEQYF | TGCAGCGTTCAGACAGGGCTAACCTACGAGCAGTACTTC
TRBJ2-7 | . | TRBV29-1 | . | CSARSGVISYEQYF | TGCAGCGCTCGTTCAGGGGTCATCTCCTACGAGCAGTACTTC
TRBJ2-2 | . | TRBV20-1 | . | CSAKRRQSGELFF | TGCAGTGCCAAACGGAGACAGTCCGGGGAGCTGTTTTTT
TRBJ1-1 | few | TRBV3-1 | . | CASSRGTEAFF | TGTGCCAGCAGCCGAGGCACTGAAGCTTTCTTT
TRBJ2-1 | . | TRBV10-3 | TRBD2 | CAISRESGGAGNEQFF | TGTGCCATCAGTCGCGAAAGCGGGGGGGCGGGGAATGAGCAGTTCTTC
TRBJ2-1 | . | TRBV5-5 | TRBD2 | CASSPRVAGVSYNEQFF | TGTGCCAGCAGCCCCCGAGTAGCGGGAGTCTCCTACAATGAGCAGTTCTTC
TRBJ2-3 | . | TRBV12-3/TRBV12-4 | . | CASSYTDTQYF | TGTGCCAGCAGTTACACAGATACGCAGTATTTT
TRBJ2-7 | . | TRBV29-1 | . | CSVTTGARGPYEQYF | TGCAGCGTTACTACGGGGGCTCGGGGCCCCTACGAGCAGTACTTC
TRBJ2-2 | . | TRBV7-6 | . | CASSPRTTLNTGELFF | TGTGCCAGCAGCCCGAGGACAACTTTGAACACCGGGGAGCTGTTTTTT
TRBJ2-2 | once | TRBV10-3 | TRBD1 | CAISAQGEAGELFF | TGTGCCATCAGTGCACAGGGGGAGGCCGGGGAGCTGTTTTTT
TRBJ1-1 | . | TRBV11-2 | . | CASSFPGRWNTEAFF | TGTGCCAGCAGCTTTCCCGGACGCTGGAACACTGAAGCTTTCTTT
TRBJ1-4 | . | TRBV2 | . | CASSIETLANEKLFF | TGTGCCAGCAGTATCGAGACCCTGGCTAATGAAAAACTGTTTTTT
TRBJ2-3 | . | TRBV9 | . | CASSFRPGTPKQNTQYF | TGTGCCAGCAGCTTCAGACCCGGGACGCCCAAGCAAAATACGCAGTATTTT
TRBJ2-5 | . | TRBV5-8 | . | CASTPQVSETQYF | TGTGCCAGCACCCCCCAAGTTTCAGAGACCCAGTACTTC
TRBJ1-2 | . | TRBV12-3/TRBV12-4 | . | CASSPVLQGLYGYTF | TGTGCCAGCAGTCCTGTACTACAGGGCCTCTATGGCTACACCTTC
TRBJ2-3 | . | TRBV11-1 | . | CASSYGTTVADTQYF | TGTGCCAGCAGTTACGGGACCACTGTCGCAGATACGCAGTATTTT
TRBJ2-2 | . | TRBV4-1 | . | CASSPGQNTGELFF | TGCGCCAGCAGCCCAGGGCAGAACACCGGGGAGCTGTTTTTT
TRBJ2-5 | . | TRBV19 | TRBD2 | CASSPGLAGFQETQYF | TGTGCCAGTAGTCCCGGACTAGCGGGTTTTCAAGAGACCCAGTACTTC
TRBJ2-5 | . | TRBV3-1 | . | CASSQEGGGKTQYF | TGTGCCAGCAGCCAAGAAGGAGGCGGCAAGACCCAGTACTTC
TRBJ2-7 | . | TRBV11-3 | . | CASSPRRDSYEQYF | TGTGCCAGCAGCCCCCGGCGGGACTCCTACGAGCAGTACTTC
TRBJ2-1 | . | TRBV7-3 | . | CASSLSNTNNEQFF | TGTGCCAGCAGCTTAAGTAACACCAACAATGAGCAGTTCTTC
TRBJ2-1 | . | TRBV19 | . | CASSIIGLGNEQFF | TGTGCCAGTAGTATTATCGGGTTGGGTAATGAGCAGTTCTTC
TRBJ1-6 | . | TRBV18 | TRBD1 | CASSPGTAPISPLHF | TGTGCCAGCTCACCTGGGACAGCTCCTATTTCACCCCTCCACTTC
TRBJ2-1 | . | TRBV11-2 | . | CASSLDGSSYNEQFF | TGTGCCAGCAGCTTAGATGGGAGCTCCTACAATGAGCAGTTCTTC
TRBJ1-2 | . | TRBV12-3/TRBV12-4 | TRBD1 | CASSSGTGRIGYGYTF | TGTGCCAGCAGCTCCGGGACAGGGAGGATAGGCTATGGCTACACCTTC